The 10 T cell receptor beta chains in this list originate from one sample, sequenced in a study of blood T cell repertoires in COVID-19. Some clones are missing from TCRdb's copy, which holds only in-frame ones; the method was immunoSEQ multiplex PCR. The table has some 120,000 clones, roughly 82% seen once. Material for sequencing was peripheral blood. The source of these receptors is a human donor in a cohort sampled during active COVID-19.

This chain joins TRBV6-1 and TRBJ2-7; weak D call: TRBD2 (5 bases). The CDR3 consists of 17 residues. Per germline, CDR1 MNHNS and CDR2 SASEGT. Between the trimmed V and J ends, which lost 0 bases and 2 bases, there was a span of 17 bases. CDR3 region: CASSEALLGPGAYEQYF. CDR3 nucleotides: TGTGCCAGCAGTGAAGCGCTTCTAGGGCCCGGGGCCTACGAGCAGTACTTC.

This rearrangement joins TRBV5-1 to TRBJ2-1; TRBD1 matches at 8 bases. The CDR3 runs 15 residues. Germline V CDR1 and CDR2: SGHRS, YFSETQ. The ends lost 3 bases at V and 7 bases at J; junction bases unmatched: 9. As DNA, the CDR3 is TGCGCCAGCAGCTCACAGGGGGGTGGCCAAAATGAGCAGTTCTTC. Protein product: CASSSQGGGQNEQFF.

The chain has TRBV28 and TRBJ2-2; D might be TRBD1 (6 bases). CDR1 and CDR2 from the germline V gene are MDHEN and SYDVKM. The CDR3 runs 17 residues. Trimming took off 3 bases at V and 1 base at J, with 15 bases between the two ends. The CDR3 reads CASSFRRGQLNTGELFF. DNA of the CDR3: TGTGCCAGCAGTTTCCGAAGAGGACAGTTGAACACCGGGGAGCTGTTTTTT.

This chain connects TRBV11-2 to TRBJ2-3, with TRBD2 as a possible D gene (6 bases). This CDR3 has 16 amino acids. V was trimmed by 0 bases and J by 2 bases, leaving 12 bases between them. In germline, CDR1 is SGHAT, CDR2 FQNNGV. CDR3 protein: CASSLELRGYTDTQYF. The CDR3 region has the DNA TGTGCCAGCAGCTTAGAGCTGCGGGGCTACACAGATACGCAGTATTTT.

The V gene is TRBV5-1, the J gene TRBJ2-5; TRBD2 might be the D (6 bases). Germline CDR1 is SGHRS and CDR2 is YFSETQ. Trimming took 1 base from V and 5 from J, leaving 9 bases between them. The CDR3 runs to 13 residues. The CDR3 sequence is CASSLTGRETQYF. In DNA form, the CDR3 reads TGCGCCAGCAGCTTGACGGGGAGGGAGACCCAGTACTTC.

V is TRBV28 and J is TRBJ2-1; D perhaps matches TRBD2 (6 bases). This CDR3 has 12 amino acids. Trimming shortened V by 3 bases and J by 10 bases, and 10 bases separated the two germline ends. Germline V gene lookup returns CDR1 MDHEN and CDR2 SYDVKM. The DNA for the CDR3 is TGTGCCAGCAGTTTGGGGGGTCGGGAGCAGTTCTTC. It specifies CASSLGGREQFF. Based on the CDR3 plus reference TRBV28 and TRBJ2-1, the full variable domain is DVKVTQSSRYLVKRTGEKVFLECVQDMDHENMFWYRQDPGLGLRLIYFSYDVKMKEKGDIPEGYSVSREKKERFSLILESASTNQTSMYLCASSLGGREQFFGPGTRLTVL.

The chain combines TRBV3-1 (or the pseudogene TRBV3-2) with TRBJ2-1; TRBD2 agrees at 9 bases. The length of the CDR3 is 16 residues. Trimming cost V 4 bases and J 0 bases; bases outside gene matches: 4. From germline, CDR1 is LGHDT and CDR2 YNNKEL (reference sequence). The CDR3 sequence: CASSPRRGGSYNEQFF. The CDR3 DNA reads as TGTGCCAGCAGCCCTAGGCGGGGGGGCTCCTACAATGAGCAGTTCTTC.

The chain links TRBV3-1 (or the pseudogene TRBV3-2) to TRBJ1-1, with 9 bases lining up with TRBD1. From germline, CDR1 is LGHDT and CDR2 YNNKEL (reference sequence). The CDR3 has 15 residues. V dropped 3 bases and J dropped 5; count of bases not matched to a gene: 7. CDR3 in amino acids: CASSQAGTGKTEAFF. DNA of the CDR3: TGTGCCAGCAGCCAGGCCGGGACAGGGAAGACTGAAGCTTTCTTT.

The V and J genes are TRBV5-4 and TRBJ2-3, with TRBD1 matching 9 bases. V was clipped by 0 bases and J by 5 bases; unmatched bases: 4. This CDR3 has 15 amino acids. Germline CDR1 reads SGHNT; CDR2 reads YYREEE (reference sequence). CDR3 sequence reads: CASSLDRGQGDTQYF. CDR3 DNA sequence: TGTGCCAGCAGCTTGGACAGGGGGCAGGGAGATACGCAGTATTTT.

This chain links TRBV10-3 with TRBJ2-5, with D perhaps TRBD1 (6 bases). Germline loops: CDR1 ENHRY, CDR2 SYGVKD. The CDR3 is made up of 15 amino acids. Trimming left V 0 bases short and J 1 base short, with 9 bases between. The CDR3 protein is CAISESADSQETQYF. As DNA, the CDR3 is TGTGCCATCAGTGAGTCGGCGGACAGCCAAGAGACCCAGTACTTC.